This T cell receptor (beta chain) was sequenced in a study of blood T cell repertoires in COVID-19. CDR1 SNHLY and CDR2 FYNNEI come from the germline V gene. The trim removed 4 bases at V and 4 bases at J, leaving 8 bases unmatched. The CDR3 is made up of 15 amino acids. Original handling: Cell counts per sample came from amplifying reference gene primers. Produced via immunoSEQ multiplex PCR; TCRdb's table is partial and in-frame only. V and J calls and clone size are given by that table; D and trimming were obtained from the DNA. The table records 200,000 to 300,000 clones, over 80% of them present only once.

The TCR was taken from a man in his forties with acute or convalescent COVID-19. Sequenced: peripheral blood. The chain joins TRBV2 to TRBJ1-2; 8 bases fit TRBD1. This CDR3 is CASSAETGVFYGYTF. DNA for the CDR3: TGTGCCAGCAGTGCTGAGACAGGGGTGTTCTATGGCTACACCTTC.